Listed below are T cell receptor beta chains from one sample, sequenced in a study of T cells in Graves' hyperthyroidism and ophthalmopathy. TCRdb re-called the multiplex PCR reads through MiXCR, storing one row per CDR3 protein. The table records 200,000 to 250,000 distinct CDR3 sequences, about 15% of them present only once. Material for sequencing was blood. Receptors were obtained from a man aged 45-65 years with Graves' hyperthyroidism. CDR3s include the opening cysteine and the closing phenylalanine or tryptophan. A D gene is named only where the DNA matches it firmly. Clone size, where shown, is once, few, many, or a class for clones that have expanded.

J gene | clone size | D gene | V gene | CDR3 DNA | CDR3 protein
TRBJ2-7 | . | TRBD2 | TRBV29-1 | TGCAGCGTTGAAACTAGCGCGGGGGACTACGAGCAGTACTTC | CSVETSAGDYEQYF
TRBJ2-1 | few | TRBD1 | TRBV7-3 | TGTGCCAGCAGCCCGGACAGGGAACATGAGCAGTTCTTC | CASSPDREHEQFF
TRBJ2-1 | . | . | TRBV19 | TGTGCCAGTAGTATAGGGACAGATACGTATGAGCAGTTCTTC | CASSIGTDTYEQFF
TRBJ2-1 | many | TRBD2 | TRBV11-1 | TGTGCCAGCAGCCCTAGGACTAGCGGGAGAATCTACAATGAGCAGTTCTTC | CASSPRTSGRIYNEQFF
TRBJ2-1 | many | . | TRBV11-3 | TGTGCCAGCAGCTATACTAAAATGGGTGAGCAGTTCTTC | CASSYTKMGEQFF
TRBJ2-4 | few | TRBD1 | TRBV11-2 | TGTGCCAGCAGTTCCGGAATCGGCAGGGGGTATACCAAAAACATTCAGTACTTC | CASSSGIGRGYTKNIQYF
TRBJ2-7 | few | . | TRBV6-2/TRBV6-3 | TGTGCCAGCAGCTACCAAACGAGAGGGGAGCGCAACGAGCAGTACTTC | CASSYQTRGERNEQYF
TRBJ1-5 | . | . | TRBV5-4 | TGTGCCAGCAGCGTTGAGCCGGGGGAGGATCAGCCCCAGCATTTT | CASSVEPGEDQPQHF
TRBJ2-5 | . | TRBD1 | TRBV5-5 | TGTGCCAGCAGCTGGGAGGGACAGGGGGATGAGACCCAGTACTTC | CASSWEGQGDETQYF
TRBJ1-5 | . | . | TRBV27 | TGTGCCAGCAGCCCGAAAAGACAGTTCAATCAGCCCCAGCATTTT | CASSPKRQFNQPQHF
TRBJ2-5 | many | TRBD2 | TRBV7-9 | TGTGCCAGCAGCCCCCCCTGGACTAGCGGCCAAGAGACCCAGTACTTC | CASSPPWTSGQETQYF
TRBJ2-7 | few | TRBD1 | TRBV2 | TGTGCCAGCAGCCGCCGGGACAGGGGAGATCCCTACGAGCAGTACTTC | CASSRRDRGDPYEQYF
TRBJ1-1 | many | TRBD1 | TRBV4-1 | TGCGCCAGCAGCCAAGTGGGGACAGGGAGATCTGAAGCTTTCTTT | CASSQVGTGRSEAFF
TRBJ2-7 | few | . | TRBV12-3/TRBV12-4 | TGTGCCAGCAGTTTTGGGCCAGTAATGTACGAGCAGTACTTC | CASSFGPVMYEQYF
TRBJ2-7 | many | . | TRBV30 | TGTGCCTGGAGTGTGGGGGGCGAGCAGTACTTC | CAWSVGGEQYF
TRBJ1-1 | medium-sized | . | TRBV7-9 | TGTGCCAGCAGTCAACACCAGGGCACTGAAGCTTTCTTT | CASSQHQGTEAFF
TRBJ2-1 | many | TRBD2 | TRBV6-1 | TGTGCCAGCAGTGATCAGTTTCTAGCGGGAGGACACACCTCCTACAATGAGCAGTTCTTC | CASSDQFLAGGHTSYNEQFF
TRBJ2-7 | few | . | TRBV4-1 | TGCGCCAGCAGCCAAGTCGGGGCCTACGAGCAGTACTTC | CASSQVGAYEQYF
TRBJ2-3 | many | . | TRBV2 | TGTGCCAGCAGAAGGGACCTAGCTAGCACAGATACGCAGTATTTT | CASRRDLASTDTQYF
TRBJ2-3 | few | . | TRBV27 | TGTGCCAGCAGTTGGTCTAGCACAGATACGCAGTATTTT | CASSWSSTDTQYF
TRBJ2-3 | . | . | TRBV10-1 | TGCGCCAGCAGTGAGGGGCAGATGAGGGATACGCAGTATTTT | CASSEGQMRDTQYF
TRBJ2-5 | many | TRBD1 | TRBV7-9 | TGTGCCAGCAGCTTCGCTGGACAGGGGGCTATATTTGAGACCCAGTACTTC | CASSFAGQGAIFETQYF
TRBJ1-4 | . | TRBD1 | TRBV10-1 | TGCGCCAGCCCGCCCGGGACAGGGGATGAAAAACTGTTTTTT | CASPPGTGDEKLFF
TRBJ2-1 | many | TRBD2 | TRBV20-1 | TGCAGTGCAGATTGGGCGGGAGGGTTAAAGAATGAGCAGTTCTTC | CSADWAGGLKNEQFF
TRBJ2-7 | many | . | TRBV28 | TGTGCCAGCAGTTTCACAGGGAGCTCCTACGAGCAGTACTTC | CASSFTGSSYEQYF
TRBJ1-1 | . | . | TRBV20-1 | TGCAGTGCCGCCGGGGGCTTCGGAACTGAAGCTTTCTTT | CSAAGGFGTEAFF
TRBJ2-1 | many | TRBD2 | TRBV7-9 | TGTGCCAGCAGCTCGATGGGACTAGCGGACAATGAGCAGTTCTTC | CASSSMGLADNEQFF
TRBJ1-1 | many | . | TRBV12-3/TRBV12-4 | TGTGCCAGCACATTAGGGTGGGGTTCTGAAGCTTTCTTT | CASTLGWGSEAFF
TRBJ2-7 | few | . | TRBV28 | TGTGCCAGCGTTTCAGGCTTTAGGGGCGTTAATTACGAGCAGTACTTC | CASVSGFRGVNYEQYF
TRBJ2-3 | many | . | TRBV2 | TGTGCCAGCAGTGCGGAGGTTGGCACAGATACGCAGTATTTT | CASSAEVGTDTQYF
TRBJ1-2 | many | . | TRBV7-2 | TGTGCCAGCAGTCGACAGGACCTAGCCAATGGCTACACCTTC | CASSRQDLANGYTF
TRBJ1-1 | . | TRBD1 | TRBV27 | TGTGCCAGCACCCGGGACAGGCATAACACTGAAGCTTTCTTT | CASTRDRHNTEAFF
TRBJ2-7 | many | . | TRBV7-8 | TGTGCCAGCAGCTTAGATTTCGCAATCCACGAGCAGTACTTC | CASSLDFAIHEQYF
TRBJ1-5 | . | . | TRBV20-1 | TGCAGTGCTTCCGGGCCGAAGAAGCCCCAGCATTTT | CSASGPKKPQHF
TRBJ2-2 | few | . | TRBV7-9 | TGTGCCAGCAGCCCCCTTTACGATGGAGGGGAGCTGTTTTTT | CASSPLYDGGELFF
TRBJ2-5 | . | TRBD1 | TRBV14 | TGTGCCAGCAGCCAACTGACAGGGGGCATTGAGGCCCAGTACTTC | CASSQLTGGIEAQYF
TRBJ1-1 | many | . | TRBV3-1 | TGTGCCAGCAGCTCAGGGGACTCTGAAGCTTTCTTT | CASSSGDSEAFF
TRBJ1-6 | . | TRBD1 | TRBV30 | TGTGCCTGGGACAGGGGTTCCTATAATTCACCCCTCCACTTT | CAWDRGSYNSPLHF
TRBJ2-2 | . | . | TRBV5-1 | TGCGCCAGCAGCTTCTTAAGGAAGAACACCGGGGAGCTGTTTTTT | CASSFLRKNTGELFF
TRBJ2-5 | many | . | TRBV3-1 | TGTGCCAGCAGCCCTGTGGGGAGTGAGACCCAGTACTTC | CASSPVGSETQYF
TRBJ2-1 | . | . | TRBV10-3 | TGTGCCATCAGTGAGAACCGGGACAACTCCTACAATGAGCAGTTCTTC | CAISENRDNSYNEQFF
TRBJ2-1 | many | . | TRBV2 | TGTGCCAGCAGTGAGTGGCGCCACAATGAGCAGTTCTTC | CASSEWRHNEQFF
TRBJ2-5 | many | TRBD1 | TRBV11-3 | TGTGCCAGCAGCCTAGAGGACAGGGTAGGACAGACCCAGTACTTC | CASSLEDRVGQTQYF
TRBJ2-1 | many | TRBD2 | TRBV6-1 | TGTGCCAGCAGTGAACAAACTAGCGGGAGGGCGGGGATTAATGAGCAGTTCTTC | CASSEQTSGRAGINEQFF
TRBJ2-1 | few | . | TRBV4-1 | TGCGCCAGCAGCCAAGGACGGGGGAATCACAATGAGCAGTTCTTC | CASSQGRGNHNEQFF